These T cell receptor beta chains were read from a single sample in a study of identical twins. Via MiXCR, TCRdb re-called the 5' RACE reads, giving one row per CDR3 protein. The repertoire includes approximately 350,000 distinct CDR3 sequences, about 12% of them detected once, and roughly 7.8% sits in the top ten. Another study also made use of these data, one on yellow fever vaccine responses in identical twins.

Material for sequencing was CD8+ T cells sorted from blood. The receptors stem from a woman aged 18-30 years in good health. The CDR3 runs from the conserved cysteine through the conserved F or W. The order of the fields is J gene, clone size, V gene, D gene, CDR3 protein, CDR3 DNA. The D gene is left open where the match is weak. Size values are once, few and many counts, or a class for expanded clones, and some rows have none.

>TRBJ2-7|few|TRBV11-1|TRBD2
CASSLSGLAGGSWLREQYF
TGTGCCAGCAGCTTATCGGGACTAGCGGGAGGATCCTGGCTACGCGAGCAGTACTTC
>TRBJ2-3|many|TRBV4-1|.
CASSQGLGTRDTDTQYF
TGCGCCAGCAGCCAGGGTTTGGGGACAAGGGATACAGATACGCAGTATTTT
>TRBJ2-2|few|TRBV15|.
CATSRDPQMGNTGELFF
TGTGCCACCAGCAGAGATCCTCAGATGGGGAACACCGGGGAGCTGTTTTTT
>TRBJ2-1|.|TRBV4-1|.
CASSQGSNEQFF
TGCGCCAGTTCCCAGGGGAGCAATGAGCAGTTCTTC
>TRBJ2-3|few|TRBV7-9|.
CASSLPTDTQYF
TGTGCCAGCAGCCTCCCCACAGATACGCAGTATTTT
>TRBJ2-7|few|TRBV28|.
CASRGSEYEQYF
TGTGCCAGCAGGGGGTCCGAGTACGAGCAGTACTTC
>TRBJ2-3|.|TRBV29-1|.
CSVEDSRSTDTQYF
TGCAGCGTTGAAGATTCCAGGTCCACAGATACGCAGTATTTT
>TRBJ1-1|many|TRBV12-3/TRBV12-4|.
CASTLPGSTEAFF
TGTGCCAGCACCCTACCAGGGAGCACTGAAGCTTTCTTT
>TRBJ2-1|many|TRBV12-3/TRBV12-4|.
CASSFYGIAGDNEQFF
TGTGCCAGCAGTTTTTACGGGATTGCTGGCGACAATGAGCAGTTCTTC
>TRBJ2-3|few|TRBV7-2|.
CASSLAGGQATDTQYF
TGTGCCAGCAGCTTAGCAGGGGGTCAGGCGACAGATACGCAGTATTTT
>TRBJ2-3|few|TRBV2|TRBD2
CASSEAGTSGSRASTDTQYF
TGTGCCAGCAGTGAAGCTGGGACTAGCGGGAGTCGGGCTAGCACAGATACGCAGTATTTT
>TRBJ2-7|.|TRBV16|.
CASSPSHDYEQYF
TGTGCCAGCAGCCCTAGTCACGACTACGAGCAGTACTTC
>TRBJ1-1|.|TRBV7-9|.
CASMENTEAFF
TGTGCCAGCATGGAGAACACTGAAGCTTTCTTT
>TRBJ2-3|.|TRBV12-3/TRBV12-4|.
CASSLPGLGDTQYF
TGTGCCAGCAGTTTACCGGGCCTCGGGGATACGCAGTATTTT
>TRBJ2-1|many|TRBV29-1|TRBD1
CSVALDRGSYNEQFF
TGCAGCGTTGCCCTGGACAGGGGTTCCTACAATGAGCAGTTCTTC
>TRBJ1-5|few|TRBV7-6|.
CASSLGPLNQPQHF
TGTGCCAGCAGCTTAGGACCGCTCAATCAGCCCCAGCATTTT
>TRBJ1-2|many|TRBV12-3/TRBV12-4|.
CASTFGTLYGYTF
TGTGCCAGCACTTTCGGGACACTCTATGGCTACACCTTC
>TRBJ2-5|.|TRBV29-1|TRBD2
CSAPTSGAPQETQYF
TGCAGCGCTCCGACTAGCGGCGCGCCCCAAGAGACCCAGTACTTC
>TRBJ2-1|many|TRBV5-1|.
CASSPRQGGTEQFF
TGCGCCAGCAGCCCTAGACAGGGAGGGACTGAGCAGTTCTTC
>TRBJ1-5|many|TRBV12-3/TRBV12-4|TRBD1
CASGWDRYQPQHF
TGTGCCAGCGGATGGGACAGGTATCAGCCCCAGCATTTT
>TRBJ2-7|many|TRBV12-3/TRBV12-4|.
CASRGGFPYEQYF
TGTGCCAGCAGAGGGGGATTCCCCTACGAGCAGTACTTC
>TRBJ1-1|many|TRBV15|.
CATSRDRVEAFF
TGTGCCACCAGCAGAGATAGGGTTGAAGCTTTCTTT
>TRBJ2-1|many|TRBV5-1|.
CASSFLALTDEQFF
TGCGCCAGCAGCTTTCTTGCATTGACCGATGAGCAGTTCTTC
>TRBJ1-2|few|TRBV5-1|.
CASSPRGTYGYTF
TGCGCCAGCAGCCCCCGAGGGACATATGGCTACACCTTC
>TRBJ2-3|few|TRBV14|TRBD1
CASSYRQGASGDTQYF
TGTGCCAGCAGCTATAGACAGGGCGCCTCGGGAGATACGCAGTATTTT
>TRBJ2-1|few|TRBV12-3/TRBV12-4|.
CASSFLQEAHEQFF
TGTGCCAGCAGTTTTCTACAGGAAGCCCATGAGCAGTTCTTC
>TRBJ2-2|.|TRBV27|.
CASSPGHNTGELFF
TGTGCCAGCAGCCCGGGACACAACACCGGGGAGCTGTTTTTT
>TRBJ2-3|.|TRBV7-2|.
CASSEEVTDTQYF
TGTGCCAGCAGCGAAGAGGTTACAGATACGCAGTATTTT
>TRBJ2-3|.|TRBV4-2|.
CASSQDGGPTDTQYF
TGTGCCAGCAGCCAAGATGGGGGGCCCACAGATACGCAGTATTTT
>TRBJ1-6|.|TRBV2|.
CASSETVRSPLHF
TGTGCCAGCAGCGAGACAGTTCGCTCACCCCTCCACTTT
>TRBJ1-1|many|TRBV5-1|TRBD1
CASSFHRQGRTEAFF
TGCGCCAGCAGCTTCCACCGACAGGGACGTACTGAAGCTTTCTTT
>TRBJ2-3|few|TRBV28|TRBD2
CASSFWGTSPTDTQYF
TGTGCCAGCAGTTTTTGGGGGACTAGCCCAACAGATACGCAGTATTTT
>TRBJ2-7|few|TRBV27|TRBD1
CASGAWGQGAYEQYF
TGTGCCAGCGGCGCTTGGGGACAGGGGGCTTACGAGCAGTACTTC
>TRBJ2-1|.|TRBV7-6|TRBD1
CASSLQTGPSYNEQFF
TGTGCCAGCAGCTTACAGACAGGGCCTTCCTACAATGAGCAGTTCTTC
>TRBJ2-1|.|TRBV12-5|.
CASGLWTPSNEQFF
TGTGCTAGTGGTTTGTGGACCCCCTCCAATGAGCAGTTCTTC
>TRBJ2-7|few|TRBV12-3/TRBV12-4|.
CASSHGGQGYEQYF
TGTGCCAGCAGCCACGGCGGCCAGGGCTACGAGCAGTACTTC
>TRBJ1-2|few|TRBV7-9|TRBD1
CASSQGTGVDYGYTF
TGTGCCAGCAGCCAAGGGACAGGGGTTGACTATGGCTACACCTTC
>TRBJ2-3|few|TRBV28|.
CASSPNRLLTDTQYF
TGTGCCAGCAGTCCAAACAGGCTTTTGACAGATACGCAGTATTTT
>TRBJ1-5|few|TRBV10-2|.
CASSESAGGYSNQPQHF
TGCGCCAGCAGTGAGTCGGCCGGGGGGTATAGCAATCAGCCCCAGCATTTT
>TRBJ1-1|few|TRBV5-1|TRBD1
CASSFSGGITEAFF
TGCGCCAGCAGCTTTTCAGGGGGTATAACTGAAGCTTTCTTT
>TRBJ2-4|few|TRBV20-1|TRBD1
CSARDPWTGRAKNIQYF
TGCAGTGCTAGAGATCCCTGGACAGGGAGAGCCAAAAACATTCAGTACTTC
>TRBJ2-1|.|TRBV11-1|.
CASSLAGWRPTSYNEQFF
TGTGCCAGCAGCTTAGCAGGGTGGAGACCGACCTCCTACAATGAGCAGTTCTTC
>TRBJ1-1|.|TRBV29-1|.
CSVVTGENTEAFF
TGCAGCGTTGTGACTGGGGAGAACACTGAAGCTTTCTTT
>TRBJ2-3|many|TRBV4-1|TRBD1
CASSQTARQGSPDTQYF
TGCGCCAGCAGCCAAACCGCTCGACAGGGTTCCCCAGATACGCAGTATTTT
>TRBJ2-1|few|TRBV2|TRBD1
CASRLDRGLYNEQFF
TGTGCCAGCAGATTGGACAGGGGGCTGTACAATGAGCAGTTCTTC
>TRBJ2-1|.|TRBV12-3/TRBV12-4|.
CASSFRATIYNEQFF
TGTGCCAGCAGTTTCCGGGCGACCATCTACAATGAGCAGTTCTTC
>TRBJ1-1|many|TRBV12-3/TRBV12-4|.
CASSPEPTDNTEAFF
TGTGCCAGCAGTCCGGAACCTACAGATAACACTGAAGCTTTCTTT
>TRBJ1-2|many|TRBV12-3/TRBV12-4|.
CASSLPTNAGYTF
TGTGCCAGCAGTTTACCAACCAATGCTGGCTACACCTTC
>TRBJ2-7|few|TRBV7-9|.
CASSLAPGNEQYF
TGTGCCAGCAGCTTAGCCCCGGGGAACGAGCAGTACTTC
>TRBJ2-7|few|TRBV3-1|TRBD2
CASSPGLAPTYEQYF
TGTGCCAGCAGCCCGGGACTAGCACCCACCTACGAGCAGTACTTC
>TRBJ2-1|few|TRBV7-6|.
CASSLKSYNEQFF
TGTGCCAGCAGCCTTAAGTCATACAATGAGCAGTTCTTC
>TRBJ2-5|few|TRBV4-1|TRBD1
CASSHLGRGSGETQYF
TGCGCCAGCAGCCATCTAGGCAGGGGGTCGGGGGAGACCCAGTACTTC
>TRBJ2-1|few|TRBV6-4|TRBD2
CASSDAGTSGSPNEQFF
TGTGCCAGCAGTGACGCCGGGACTAGCGGGAGCCCCAATGAGCAGTTCTTC
>TRBJ2-5|few|TRBV28|TRBD2
CASRRGLAGGLQETQYF
TGTGCCAGCAGGAGGGGACTAGCGGGGGGATTACAAGAGACCCAGTACTTC
>TRBJ2-7|.|TRBV5-1|.
CASSFSLGYEQYF
TGCGCCAGCAGCTTTTCGCTAGGCTACGAGCAGTACTTC
>TRBJ2-5|.|TRBV25-1|.
CASSELGGQETQYF
TGTGCCAGCAGTGAATTGGGGGGACAAGAGACCCAGTACTTC
>TRBJ2-3|few|TRBV7-8|TRBD2
CASSLPLAGGPDTQYF
TGTGCCAGCAGCTTACCCCTAGCGGGGGGGCCAGATACGCAGTATTTT
>TRBJ2-3|few|TRBV11-3|TRBD2
CASSPAGGQTDTQYF
TGTGCCAGCAGCCCCGCGGGGGGGCAAACAGATACGCAGTATTTT
>TRBJ2-2|.|TRBV5-5|.
CASSPGAWGGELFF
TGTGCCAGCAGCCCCGGAGCCTGGGGCGGGGAGCTGTTTTTT